The 15 T cell receptor beta chains given below trace back to one sample, sequenced in a study of blood T cell repertoires in COVID-19. Profiling relied on immunoSEQ multiplex PCR, and the TCRdb table lists in-frame clones only, not all of them. Among approximately 300,000 clones listed, 90% to 95% were seen once. The specimen was PBMCs or T cells enriched from blood (not recorded which). The receptor source for this set is a woman under 40 who had been exposed to COVID-19.

This chain uses TRBV7-6 with TRBJ2-7, with 9 positions matching TRBD1. Germline CDR1 is SGHVS and CDR2 is FNYEAQ. After removal of 1 base from V and 5 bases from J, the junction contained 3 bases not matched to a gene. The CDR3 totals 14 residues. CDR3 protein: CASSLGDRVDEQYF. The CDR3 DNA reads as TGTGCCAGCAGCTTAGGGGACAGGGTCGACGAGCAGTACTTC. The full variable domain, with the rest looked up from reference TRBV7-6 and TRBJ2-7, is GAGVSQSPRYKVTKRGQDVALRCDPISGHVSLYWYRQALGQGPEFLTYFNYEAQQDKSGLPNDRFSAERPEGSISTLTIQRTEQRDSAMYRCASSLGDRVDEQYFGPGTRLTVT.

The V gene is TRBV7-8, the J gene TRBJ2-7; 7 nucleotides match TRBD1. Germline V gene lookup returns CDR1 SGHVS and CDR2 FQNEAQ. The CDR3 totals 14 residues. Trimming removed 2 bases from V and 5 bases from J; junction bases left unmatched: 6. The CDR3 nucleotides read TGTGCCAGCAGCTTACCTGACAGGGTACACGAGCAGTACTTC. Its translation: CASSLPDRVHEQYF.

The V gene is TRBV4-3, the J gene TRBJ1-2; 11 nucleotides line up with TRBD1. Germline assignment: CDR1 LGHNA and CDR2 YSLEER. The trim removed 0 bases at V and 4 bases at J, leaving 4 bases unmatched. This CDR3 contains 16 residues. The CDR3: CASSQDRTGGAYGYTF. CDR3 sequence (DNA): TGCGCCAGCAGCCAAGATAGGACAGGGGGCGCCTATGGCTACACCTTC.

The gene calls are TRBV2 and TRBJ1-2; D remains ambiguous. V lost 5 bases and J 1 base, leaving 8 bases between the germline ends. Germline CDR1 SNHLY, CDR2 FYNNEI. This CDR3 comprises 13 residues. This CDR3 is CASSPDINYGYTF. DNA of the CDR3: TGTGCCAGCAGTCCTGACATTAACTATGGCTACACCTTC. The whole variable domain, filled in from reference TRBV2 and TRBJ1-2, reads EPEVTQTPSHQVTQMGQEVILRCVPISNHLYFYWYRQILGQKVEFLVSFYNNEISEKSEIFDDQFSVERPDGSNFTLKIRSTKLEDSAMYFCASSPDINYGYTFGSGTRLTVV.

The chain links TRBV19 to TRBJ1-5, with TRBD1 as a possible D gene (6 bases). V lost 1 base to trimming and J lost 11 bases, with 15 bases between them. Germline CDR1 is LNHDA and CDR2 is SQIVND (reference sequence). The CDR3 runs to 14 residues. DNA for the CDR3: TGTGCCAGTAGTATAGGCTACAGGGAACGTGCCCAGCATTTT. Translating gives CASSIGYRERAQHF.

The chain recombines TRBV2 with TRBJ2-3; D is unclear. V was trimmed by 6 bases and J by 2 bases, leaving 6 bases between them. Per germline, CDR1 SNHLY and CDR2 FYNNEI. The CDR3 covers 12 residues. CDR3 residues: CASRAYTDTQYF. The CDR3 DNA sequence: TGTGCCAGCAGAGCCTACACAGATACGCAGTATTTT.

The V and J genes are TRBV29-1 and TRBJ1-2; possible D gene TRBD1, 5 bases. The germline V gene encodes CDR1 SQVTM and CDR2 ANQGSEA. V lost 2 bases and J lost 5, with 15 bases in between. There are 14 residues in the CDR3. The CDR3 spells CSVERNRFPYGYTF. The CDR3 DNA follows: TGCAGCGTTGAACGGAACAGGTTCCCTTATGGCTACACCTTC.

This chain connects TRBV2 to TRBJ1-6; no clear D. The germline V gene has CDR1 SNHLY and CDR2 FYNNEI. V was pared by 3 bases and J by 15 bases, with 12 bases between. The CDR3 runs 12 residues. The CDR3 nucleotides are TGTGCCAGCAGTGAGAACAGTGCTGTCCTCCACTTT. Its translation: CASSENSAVLHF.

This chain uses TRBV9 with TRBJ1-2, with D unclear. Trimming removed 2 bases from V and 5 bases from J, with 10 bases in between. Germline CDR1 reads SGDLS; CDR2 reads YYNGEE. CDR3 length: 13 amino acids. CDR3 protein: CASSVADEYGYTF. The DNA of the CDR3 is TGTGCCAGCAGCGTGGCAGATGAATATGGCTACACCTTC.

The CDR3 loop is CATRRGGTEAFF. CDR3 DNA sequence: TGTGCCACACGGCGGGGGGGTACTGAAGCTTTCTTT. The chain uses TRBV4-2 and TRBJ1-1; a possible D gene is TRBD1 (5 bases). The V gene's germline CDR1 is LGHNA and CDR2 YNFKEQ. The CDR3 covers 12 residues. V was clipped by 10 bases and J by 5 bases, with 14 bases between them.

The gene calls are TRBV5-4 and TRBJ1-3; D ambiguous. The germline V gene has CDR1 SGHNT and CDR2 YYREEE (reference sequence). The CDR3 has 14 amino acids. With 1 base removed from V and 4 bases from J, the gap between germline ends came to 9 bases. CDR3 loop: CASSLKDGGNTIYF. As DNA, the CDR3 is TGTGCCAGCAGCTTGAAAGACGGGGGAAACACCATATATTTT.

The V gene is TRBV6-2 or TRBV6-3, the J gene TRBJ1-5, with D uncertain. Trimming stripped 2 bases from V and 0 bases from J, with 5 bases between. This CDR3 region has 14 residues. Germline CDR1 is MNHEY and CDR2 is SVGEGT. CDR3 sequence reads: CASSYISSNQPQHF. The CDR3 DNA sequence: TGTGCCAGCAGTTACATCTCTAGCAATCAGCCCCAGCATTTT.

J is TRBJ2-3 and V is TRBV7-6, with 8 bases aligning to TRBD2. V lost 11 bases to trimming and J lost 2 bases; unmatched junction nucleotides: 6. This CDR3 has 13 amino acids. Germline CDR1 reads SGHVS; CDR2 reads FNYEAQ. The CDR3 coding sequence is TGTGCCTGTAGCGGGGAGCCCACAGATACGCAGTATTTT. It is translated as CACSGEPTDTQYF.

This sequence joins TRBV5-8 and TRBJ2-3, with a tentative D call TRBD1 (6 bases). The CDR3 runs 15 residues. V lost 4 bases and J 3 bases, leaving 15 bases between the germline ends. Germline V CDR1 and CDR2: SGHTS, YDEGEE. CDR3 amino acids: CASSLVGTQTDTQYF. The CDR3 nucleotides are TGTGCCAGCAGCCTGGTTGGGACACAGACAGATACGCAGTATTTT.

V gene TRBV27 combines with J gene TRBJ1-2, with D unresolved. V was pared by 3 bases and J by 5 bases, with 10 bases between. CDR3 length equals 13 residues. CDR1 is MNHEY and CDR2 is SMNVEV in the germline V gene (reference sequence). CDR3 in amino acids: CASSLGSLYGYTF. The CDR3 DNA sequence: TGTGCCAGCAGTTTGGGGAGTTTGTATGGCTACACCTTC.